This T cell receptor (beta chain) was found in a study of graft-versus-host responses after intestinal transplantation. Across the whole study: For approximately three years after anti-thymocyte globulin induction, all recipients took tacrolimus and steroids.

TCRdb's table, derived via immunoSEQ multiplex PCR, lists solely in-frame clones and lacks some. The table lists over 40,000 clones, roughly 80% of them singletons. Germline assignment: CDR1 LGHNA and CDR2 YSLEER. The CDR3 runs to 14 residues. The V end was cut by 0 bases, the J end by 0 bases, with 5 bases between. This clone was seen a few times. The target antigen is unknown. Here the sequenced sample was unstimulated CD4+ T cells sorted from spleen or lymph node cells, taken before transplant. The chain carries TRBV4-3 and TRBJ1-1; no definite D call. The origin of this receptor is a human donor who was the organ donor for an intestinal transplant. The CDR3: CASSQDGVNTEAFF. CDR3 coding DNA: TGCGCCAGCAGCCAAGACGGGGTGAACACTGAAGCTTTCTTT.